These 26 T cell receptor beta chains were sequenced from one sample in a study of blood T cell repertoires in COVID-19. The protocol was immunoSEQ multiplex PCR, while the TCRdb copy is restricted to in-frame clones and leaves out a portion. The sample contains about 83,000 clones, about 83% of which appear only once. Sequenced sample: peripheral blood. These receptors all stem from a man aged 45-60 years with active COVID-19.

The sample holds one count of this clone. J is TRBJ2-1 and V is TRBV6-2 or TRBV6-3; 8 bases are a match to TRBD2. Germline V gene data show CDR1 as MNHEY and CDR2 as SVGEGT. Trimming took 5 bases from V and 9 from J; bases not matched to a gene: 6. The CDR3 is 13 amino acids. CDR3: CASSPVRGGEQFF. The CDR3 nucleotides read TGTGCCAGCAGTCCCGTACGGGGGGGTGAGCAGTTCTTC.

The chain recombines TRBV4-2 with TRBJ1-1; TRBD1 aligns across 9 bases. After removal of 4 bases from V and 2 bases from J, the junction contained 5 bases not matched to a gene. The CDR3 sequence is 15 residues long. Germline assignment: CDR1 LGHNA and CDR2 YNFKEQ. CDR3 protein: CASSLGQGLNTEAFF. CDR3 coding DNA: TGTGCCAGCAGCCTCGGACAGGGGTTAAACACTGAAGCTTTCTTT.

The chain links TRBV7-2 to TRBJ2-3; 8 bases agree with TRBD2. CDR3 length: 16 amino acids. V trimming: 3 bases; J trimming: 5 bases; junction bases outside the gene matches: 10. Germline V gene lookup returns CDR1 SGHTA and CDR2 FQGNSA. The CDR3 nucleotides are TGTGCCAGCAGCTTCCTCAGCGGGGGACGAGTAGATACGCAGTATTTT. As protein: CASSFLSGGRVDTQYF.

V is TRBV28 and J is TRBJ1-1; possibly TRBD1 for D (5 bases). Germline V gene data show CDR1 as MDHEN and CDR2 as SYDVKM. V lost 2 bases, J lost 1 base, and 11 bases lay in between. The CDR3 is 15 amino acids. The CDR3, as DNA: TGTGCCAGCAGTTTAGTGGGGCCTAGGAACACTGAAGCTTTCTTT. Amino acids: CASSLVGPRNTEAFF.

The CDR3 DNA reads TGCGCCAGCAGCTTGCGTCCTATCGAGGGGACAGGATTGCAGAACTACGAGCAGTACTTC. Its translation: CASSLRPIEGTGLQNYEQYF. This chain joins TRBV5-1 and TRBJ2-7; the match to TRBD1 covers 8 bases. J was trimmed by 3 bases and V by 1 base; bases with no gene match: 21. From germline, CDR1 is SGHRS and CDR2 YFSETQ. The CDR3 extends over 20 amino acids.

This rearrangement joins TRBV6-1 to TRBJ2-1; TRBD1 might be the D (6 bases). The CDR3 is 16 residues long. V was trimmed by 2 bases and J by 2 bases, leaving 13 bases between them. CDR1 MNHNS and CDR2 SASEGT come from the germline V gene. CDR3 nucleotide sequence: TGTGCCAGCAGTGAATTGGCAGGGGATGCCTACAATGAGCAGTTCTTC. Protein product: CASSELAGDAYNEQFF.

The chain recombines TRBV28 with TRBJ1-2; TRBD1 might be the D (5 bases). The germline CDR1 and CDR2 sequences are MDHEN and SYDVKM. The CDR3 runs to 14 residues. Trimming removed 1 base from V and 4 bases from J, with 10 bases in between. This CDR3 reads CASSLSDGAYGYTF. In DNA, the CDR3 is TGTGCCAGCAGTTTATCTGATGGGGCCTATGGCTACACCTTC.

This rearrangement joins TRBV7-9 to TRBJ1-1, with a possible D match to TRBD1 (6 bases). CDR1 and CDR2 (germline): SEHNR, FQNEAQ (reference sequence). The CDR3 consists of 13 residues. V lost 5 bases and J 4 bases, leaving 11 bases between the germline ends. This CDR3 reads CASSPRGSTEAFF. CDR3 DNA sequence: TGTGCCAGCAGCCCTAGGGGGAGCACTGAAGCTTTCTTT. Complete variable domain (other parts from reference TRBV7-9 and TRBJ1-1): DTGVSQNPRHKITKRGQNVTFRCDPISEHNRLYWYRQTLGQGPEFLTYFQNEAQLEKSRLLSDRFSAERPKGSFSTLEIQRTEQGDSAMYLCASSPRGSTEAFFGQGTRLTVV.

The chain carries TRBV3-1 (or the pseudogene TRBV3-2) and TRBJ2-3, with 8 positions matching TRBD2. Trimming at V came to 0 bases and at J to 0 bases, leaving 2 bases not matched to a gene. Germline V gives CDR1 LGHDT, CDR2 YNNKEL (reference sequence). This CDR3 spans 16 amino acids. The CDR3 loop reads CASSQDAGGSTDTQYF. The CDR3, as DNA: TGTGCCAGCAGCCAAGACGCGGGGGGAAGCACAGATACGCAGTATTTT.

The J gene is TRBJ1-5, the V gene TRBV6-5; 7 bases are shared with TRBD1. The CDR3 extends over 13 amino acids. J was trimmed by 7 bases and V by 6 bases; bases with no gene match: 6. The V gene's germline CDR1 is MNHEY and CDR2 SVGAGI. Here the CDR3 DNA reads TGTGCCAGCAGACACAGGGGCGGGCAGCCCCAGCATTTT. As protein: CASRHRGGQPQHF.

This clone is a singleton in its sample. The chain couples TRBV7-9 to TRBJ2-2; D might be TRBD2 (5 bases). V lost 1 base and J lost 8, with 20 bases in between. This CDR3 spans 17 amino acids. Germline lookup yields CDR1 SEHNR and CDR2 FQNEAQ (reference sequence). The CDR3 loop reads CASSLGYGGPISGELFF. CDR3 DNA: TGTGCCAGCAGCTTAGGGTACGGCGGGCCGATTTCGGGGGAGCTGTTTTTT.

This clone was counted a few times. The chain employs TRBV2 and TRBJ2-7; 7 bases match TRBD2. V was pared by 9 bases and J by 5 bases, with 13 bases of the junction left unmatched. The CDR3 is 14 residues long. Germline CDR1 is SNHLY and CDR2 is FYNNEI. DNA of the CDR3: TGTGCCAGATCGGGAGGACGCAAGACGGACGAGCAGTACTTC. This sequence encodes CARSGGRKTDEQYF.

V gene TRBV28 combines with J gene TRBJ1-3; D might be TRBD1 (6 bases). Trimming cost V 5 bases and J 4 bases, with 15 bases left between them. Germline CDR1 is MDHEN and CDR2 is SYDVKM. The CDR3 is 15 residues long. CDR3 nucleotide sequence: TGTGCCAGCAGTCTACCGCAGGGGACCGGAAACACCATATATTTT. Protein product: CASSLPQGTGNTIYF.

The chain combines TRBV27 with TRBJ2-5; no definite D call. Germline values: CDR1 MNHEY, CDR2 SMNVEV (reference sequence). This CDR3 is 15 amino acids long. Deletions cut 3 bases from V and 1 base from J, with 12 bases between. CDR3 DNA: TGTGCCAGCAGTTTTGTCTCGGGTTTCCAAGAGACCCAGTACTTC. It encodes CASSFVSGFQETQYF.

This clone was found once. V is TRBV6-1 and J is TRBJ1-5; D is possibly TRBD1 (6 bases). Per germline, CDR1 MNHNS and CDR2 SASEGT. Trimming stripped 2 bases from V and 2 bases from J, with 10 bases between. The CDR3 covers 15 residues. DNA for the CDR3: TGTGCCAGCAGTGAACGTAAGGGGGGCAATCAGCCCCAGCATTTT. Translating gives CASSERKGGNQPQHF.

The J gene is TRBJ2-3, the V gene TRBV7-6; 7 bases fit TRBD1. V gave up 4 bases and J gave up 7 bases; unmatched junction bases: 14. CDR1 and CDR2 (germline): SGHVS, FNYEAQ. CDR3 length: 16 residues. The CDR3 protein is CASSSRDSALSNTQYF. The DNA of the CDR3 is TGTGCCAGCAGCTCCCGGGACAGTGCTTTATCGAATACGCAGTATTTT.

This sequence joins TRBV7-2 and TRBJ1-3; D unclear. Looked up from germline, CDR1 is SGHTA and CDR2 is FQGNSA. V lost 0 bases to trimming and J lost 0 bases, with 9 bases between them. The CDR3 runs 16 residues. The CDR3 DNA sequence: TGTGCCAGCAGCTTAGCCCCCAGAAGCTCTGGAAACACCATATATTTT. Encoded protein: CASSLAPRSSGNTIYF. Combining the CDR3 with reference TRBV7-2 and TRBJ1-3 gives the whole variable domain GAGVSQSPSNKVTEKGKDVELRCDPISGHTALYWYRQSLGQGLEFLIYFQGNSAPDKSGLPSDRFSAERTGGSVSTLTIQRTQQEDSAVYLCASSLAPRSSGNTIYFGEGSWLTVV.

V gene TRBV28 combines with J gene TRBJ2-3, with TRBD1 matching over 9 bases. CDR1 and CDR2 (germline): MDHEN, SYDVKM. The CDR3 spans 14 residues. J gave up 1 base and V 7 bases, and 3 bases lay outside the gene matches. The CDR3 region is CASKRTGGTDTQYF. In DNA form, the CDR3 reads TGTGCCAGCAAAAGGACAGGGGGCACAGATACGCAGTATTTT. Using reference TRBV28 and TRBJ2-3 for the parts outside the CDR3, the full variable domain is DVKVTQSSRYLVKRTGEKVFLECVQDMDHENMFWYRQDPGLGLRLIYFSYDVKMKEKGDIPEGYSVSREKKERFSLILESASTNQTSMYLCASKRTGGTDTQYFGPGTRLTVL.

The chain carries TRBV19 and TRBJ2-7; D is perhaps TRBD2 (5 bases). Germline CDR1 LNHDA, CDR2 SQIVND (reference sequence). The V end lost 6 bases, the J end lost 6 bases, and 15 bases lay between the germline ends. The CDR3 runs to 13 residues. The CDR3 DNA follows: TGTGCCAGTAGACAGCGGTCTAGTCGCGAGCAGTACTTC. Translated, it gives CASRQRSSREQYF.

The chain combines TRBV29-1 with TRBJ2-1, with 7 bases matching TRBD2. J was trimmed by 9 bases and V by 6 bases; bases with no gene match: 8. The V gene's germline CDR1 is SQVTM and CDR2 ANQGSEA. This CDR3 spans 12 amino acids. This CDR3 reads CSVHQLASEQFF. CDR3 nucleotide sequence: TGCAGCGTACACCAACTAGCGAGTGAGCAGTTCTTC.

This clone was detected only a few times. This sequence joins TRBV9 and TRBJ2-7; 7 nucleotides line up with TRBD1. CDR1 and CDR2 (germline): SGDLS, YYNGEE. CDR3 length: 14 residues. V shed 1 base and J 2 bases; nucleotides not matched to a gene: 3. The CDR3 nucleotides are TGTGCCAGCAGCGTACAGGGGGTTCCCTACGAGCAGTACTTC. Amino acids: CASSVQGVPYEQYF.

V is TRBV30 and J is TRBJ2-2; 8 bases fit TRBD2. The CDR3 is made up of 16 amino acids. V lost 0 bases, J lost 8 bases, and 11 bases stayed unmatched. Germline V gives CDR1 GTSNPN, CDR2 SVGIG (reference sequence). Here the CDR3 reads CAWSVGAGGRRGELFF. As DNA, the CDR3 is TGTGCCTGGAGTGTCGGCGCGGGCGGGAGGAGGGGGGAGCTGTTTTTT.

This sequence joins TRBV19 and TRBJ1-1; possible D gene TRBD1, 6 bases. The CDR3 is 13 amino acids. V dropped 9 bases and J dropped 11 bases, with 22 bases sitting between them. Germline values: CDR1 LNHDA, CDR2 SQIVND (reference sequence). CDR3 in amino acids: CASGEGETVEAFF. The CDR3 region has the DNA TGTGCCAGCGGAGAGGGGGAAACAGTAGAGGCTTTCTTT.

This chain uses TRBV30 with TRBJ1-6; D remains ambiguous. Trimming removed 4 bases at V and 0 bases at J, with 10 bases between. CDR3 length equals 15 residues. Germline CDR1 GTSNPN, CDR2 SVGIG (reference sequence). The CDR3 sequence is CAWNLGSSYNSPLHF. In DNA form, the CDR3 reads TGTGCCTGGAACCTTGGGAGCTCCTATAATTCACCCCTCCACTTT.

This clone was observed once. The chain is built from TRBV4-3 and TRBJ1-5, with D possibly being TRBD1 (5 bases). Germline-derived CDR1 and CDR2 are LGHNA and YSLEER. The CDR3 contains 14 residues. With 1 base removed from V and 4 bases from J, the gap between germline ends came to 8 bases. The CDR3 DNA is TGCGCCAGCAGCCAAGGGGGGGAAAATCAGCCCCAGCATTTT. Residues: CASSQGGENQPQHF.

This chain uses TRBV7-2 with TRBJ2-7; D might be TRBD2 (6 bases). Germline V gene data show CDR1 as SGHTA and CDR2 as FQGNSA. This CDR3 comprises 14 residues. Trimming cost V 7 bases and J 1 base, with 14 bases left between them. The CDR3 loop reads CASMWDFTSYEQYF. The CDR3 DNA reads TGTGCCAGCATGTGGGACTTTACTTCCTACGAGCAGTACTTC.